This T cell receptor (beta chain) was recorded in a study of T cell responses to AZD1222 COVID-19 vaccine. For the study at large: Pooling covered second doses at about 4 or about 12 weeks.

The CDR3 is 13 amino acids. Germline V CDR1 and CDR2: MDHEN, SYDVKM. V lost 6 bases to trimming and J lost 4 bases, with 10 bases between them. On this clone: Its antigen remains unidentified.

Whole-study findings and limits: White British ancestry dominated among donors, who included more females, and clonal diversity was possibly underestimated. Every sample of the repertoires postdated the peak T cell response. Researchers report vaccine-associated CD4 TCRs spanning spike, with dominance at 160-218 and 743-854.

Sequencing used immunoSEQ multiplex PCR; TCRdb keeps in-frame clones, though not all of them. This table has 130,000 to 150,000 clones, 75% to 90% appearing once. The sequencing here drew on peripheral blood, taken on day 0 of AZD1222 vaccination. The V and J genes are TRBV28 and TRBJ1-5, with unresolved D. The clonotype comes from an adult in good health. CDR3 coding DNA: TGTGCCAGCAGCCAAGTAGGGAATCAGCCCCAGCATTTT. Its translation: CASSQVGNQPQHF.